This is a list of T cell receptor beta chains from one sample in a study of cytomegalovirus exposure and HLA in healthy donors. TCRdb's copy holds only in-frame clones and misses some; the assay was immunoSEQ multiplex PCR. The sample yields 90,000 to 110,000 clones, about nine tenths seen once. Sequencing input: PBMCs. Source of these receptors: a young woman in good health and CMV-seronegative. Each CDR3 is given with its conserved first and last residue. A D gene is named only where the DNA matches it firmly. Only part of the rows carry a size: once, few, many, or a class if the clone is expanded.

>14|TRBJ2-5|TRBV19|-|-
TGTGCCAGTAGTATAAGCAGGGTAGAAGAGACCCAGTACTTC
CASSISRVEETQYF
>15|TRBJ2-7|TRBV18|TRBD2|few
TGTGCCAGCTCACAAACTCGTACTAGCGGGGTGAAGCAGTACTTC
CASSQTRTSGVKQYF
>13|TRBJ2-1|TRBV2|-|-
TGTGCCAGCACGCGGGGAGCATACAATGAGCAGTTCTTC
CASTRGAYNEQFF
>14|TRBJ2-7|TRBV4-1|-|-
TGCGCCAGCAGCCAAGGGGGGCTCGACTACGAGCAGTACTTC
CASSQGGLDYEQYF
>14|TRBJ2-5|TRBV2|-|-
TGTGCCAGCAGTGTCGGGAGAGGGGCGGAGACCCAGTACTTC
CASSVGRGAETQYF
>17|TRBJ2-3|TRBV7-2|-|-
TGTGCCAGCAGCTTAGGGTCTCGGGGGTATAGCACAGATACGCAGTATTTT
CASSLGSRGYSTDTQYF
>15|TRBJ1-4|TRBV7-2|-|once
TGTGCCAGCAGCTTTCGGTCAGCAAGGAGAGAAAAACTGTTTTTT
CASSFRSARREKLFF
>12|TRBJ1-2|TRBV7-2|TRBD1|-
TGTGCCAGCAGCGACCCAGGGGGTGGCTACACCTTC
CASSDPGGGYTF
>14|TRBJ1-4|TRBV19|-|-
TGTGCCAGCGGGGCGATCGGACAGTCGGAAAAACTGTTTTTT
CASGAIGQSEKLFF
>12|TRBJ1-6|TRBV29-1|-|-
TGCAGCGTTGGTGAGGGATATTCACCCCTCCACTTT
CSVGEGYSPLHF
>15|TRBJ1-2|TRBV19|-|-
TGTGCCAGTAGTATAGGTGCTCGGGCAGGGATAGGCTACACCTTC
CASSIGARAGIGYTF
>13|TRBJ2-7|TRBV29-1|-|-
TGCAGCGTTGAAGATCTCCGGGGCTACGAGCAGTACTTC
CSVEDLRGYEQYF
>14|TRBJ2-7|TRBV15|-|once
TGTGCCACCAGCAGTCAGCAGGGTCCCTACGAGCAGTACTTC
CATSSQQGPYEQYF
>15|TRBJ1-5|TRBV4-3|-|-
TGCGCCAGCAGCCAAGACCTGGGGGGGAGGGTGCCCCAGCATTTT
CASSQDLGGRVPQHF
>15|TRBJ2-7|TRBV7-9|TRBD2|-
TGTGCCAGCAGCTCGAACCAGGGAGGGGCCTACGAGCAGTACTTC
CASSSNQGGAYEQYF
>15|TRBJ2-1|TRBV11-1|TRBD1|-
TGTGCCAGCATCCCCGGGACAGGGACGCCCAATGAGCAGTTCTTC
CASIPGTGTPNEQFF
>15|TRBJ2-1|TRBV5-1|TRBD2|-
TGCGCCAGCAGCTTGGGAGGGACTAGCGAGGCGACGGGGTTCTTC
CASSLGGTSEATGFF
>16|TRBJ1-2|TRBV7-5|-|-
TGTGCCAGAAGCTTAGGGCCCCCAGGGCTGGTATATGGCTACACCTTC
CARSLGPPGLVYGYTF
>15|TRBJ2-7|TRBV13|-|-
TGTGCCAGCAGCTTGGGGGAGGACCAGGGTTACGAGCAGTACTTC
CASSLGEDQGYEQYF
>15|TRBJ2-1|TRBV27|-|-
TGTGCCAGCAGTTCGAGACAGACCCCCAACAATGAGCAGTTCTTC
CASSSRQTPNNEQFF
>14|TRBJ2-1|TRBV11-2|-|-
TGTGCCAGCAGCTTACCCTCCCCGGGAAATGAGCAGTTCTTC
CASSLPSPGNEQFF
>16|TRBJ2-2|TRBV4-1|TRBD2|-
TGCGCCAGCAGCTGGGGACTAGCGGGAGATAGCGGGGAGCTGTTTTTT
CASSWGLAGDSGELFF
>14|TRBJ2-3|TRBV7-9|-|-
TGTGCCACCGCAGGGACTGTTAGCACAGATACGCAGTATTTT
CATAGTVSTDTQYF
>15|TRBJ1-5|TRBV30|TRBD1|-
TGTGCCTGGAGTGAAGGGACAGGGATCAATCAGCCCCAGCATTTT
CAWSEGTGINQPQHF
>15|TRBJ1-2|TRBV7-9|TRBD1|-
TGTGCCAGCAGCTTAAACACAGGGGCTAACTATGGCTACACCTTC
CASSLNTGANYGYTF
>13|TRBJ1-2|TRBV5-4|-|-
TGTGCCAGCAGCACCGACAGTAACTATGGCTACACCTTC
CASSTDSNYGYTF
>17|TRBJ1-1|TRBV7-3|TRBD1|-
TGTGCCAGCAGCTTAAGAGGGACAGGGAGGATTGACACTGAAGCTTTCTTT
CASSLRGTGRIDTEAFF